These 2 T cell receptor beta chains originate from one sample sequenced in a study of blood T cell repertoires in COVID-19. This table comes from immunoSEQ multiplex PCR, and its TCRdb copy is limited to in-frame clones, with some not included. This sample has 86,000 or so clones, with approximately 82% found just once. Sample: peripheral blood. The receptors derive from a woman over 75 with acute or convalescent COVID-19.

The chain is built from TRBV15 and TRBJ2-7; 12 bases map to TRBD2. The CDR3 consists of 16 residues. Germline loops: CDR1 LNHNV, CDR2 YYDKDF (reference sequence). J gave up 5 bases and V 1 base, and 6 bases lay outside the gene matches. In DNA, the CDR3 is TGTGCCACCAGCAGAGCTCTAGCGGGGGGGCTAAACGAGCAGTACTTC. It yields the protein CATSRALAGGLNEQYF.

J is TRBJ1-2 and V is TRBV6-5; tentative D call: TRBD1 (5 bases). This CDR3 comprises 14 residues. The V gene lost 8 bases and the J gene lost 2 bases, with 15 bases spanning the gap. Per the germline V gene, CDR1 is MNHEY and CDR2 is SVGAGI. CDR3 region: CASGRGGGNYGYTF. CDR3 nucleotide sequence: TGTGCCAGCGGGCGCGGCGGGGGAAACTATGGCTACACCTTC.